This T cell receptor (beta chain) was captured by sequencing in a study of beta chain features in type 1 diabetes. The study's findings and limits: The naive, central memory and Treg TCRB repertoires showed an apparent similarity that was greater among patients than among healthy donors.

The germline V gene has CDR1 SGHDT and CDR2 YYEEEE. CDR3 length: 16 residues. The J segment lost 4 bases and the V segment lost 3 bases, leaving 7 bases of the junction unmatched. Regarding this clone: The target antigen is unknown.

Cells sorted by CD45RO/CCR7/CD25/CD127/CD95/CD27 comprised CD4+ naive, central memory, regulatory and stem cell-like memory cells. Sorted cells reached over 95% purity in every population. Of the isolated RNA, all was reverse transcribed, and so the sequenced material was expressed TCRB transcripts. Average reads for naive, central memory and regulatory T cell samples were some 3.9 million. Method: immunoSEQ multiplex PCR; TCRdb's copy keeps in-frame clones and lacks some. The sample shows around 320,000 clones, 12% to 15% of them seen only once. Specimen: central memory CD4+ T cells from blood. This clonotype was sampled from a man aged 25-45 years in good health. The genes are TRBV5-6 and TRBJ2-5; 12 nucleotides agree with TRBD1. As DNA, the CDR3 is TGTGCCAGCAGCTACGGGACAGGGGGCGCGGGAGAGACCCAGTACTTC. It translates to CASSYGTGGAGETQYF.